The 32 T cell receptor beta chains below come from one sample, sequenced in a study of early T cells in non-severe SARS-CoV-2 infection (dated by TCRdb to the early 2020s). The receptor library was made with 5' RACE. For sequencing, a NextSeq 500 was employed. The public reads were reprocessed in TCRdb via fastp at Q25 and MiXCR, keeping in-frame beta chains. Rows merge per CDR3 protein into single entries with the most common DNA and genes. This sample has some 62,000 distinct CDR3 sequences in its table, and about 9.3% of those were observed once. 1.2% of the sample is taken by the ten largest. The source material was whole blood. The receptors stem from an adult who was a healthcare worker with PCR-confirmed SARS-CoV-2 infection or an uninfected control (not recorded which).

The V and J genes are TRBV12-3 or TRBV12-4 and TRBJ2-5; 11 nucleotides line up with TRBD2. The CDR3 totals 15 residues. The V and J ends lost 4 bases and 4 bases, in that order; junction bases with no gene match: 5. CDR3 protein: CASSSKTSGAETQYF. The CDR3 DNA follows: TGTGCCAGCAGTTCGAAGACTAGCGGGGCAGAGACCCAGTACTTC.

This clonotype was observed a few times. This chain uses TRBV20-1 with TRBJ2-1; D not certain. Germline values: CDR1 DFQATT, CDR2 SNEGSKA (reference sequence). V lost 3 bases, J lost 9 bases, and 12 bases lay in between. This CDR3 has 12 amino acids. The CDR3 spells CSASGIFREQFF. The CDR3 nucleotides read TGCAGTGCTAGCGGAATCTTCCGTGAGCAGTTCTTC.

This clonotype occurred many times. The rearrangement uses TRBV29-1 and TRBJ2-3, with 7 positions matching TRBD1. CDR3 length: 16 residues. The V and J ends lost 2 bases and 2 bases, in that order; junction bases with no gene match: 10. CDR1 is SQVTM and CDR2 is ANQGSEA in the germline V gene. CDR3 region: CSVELGQRSSTDTQYF. CDR3 in DNA: TGCAGCGTTGAATTGGGACAGCGGTCTTCCACAGATACGCAGTATTTT.

The V gene is TRBV21-1, the J gene TRBJ2-5; the table's D call TRBD1 went unverified against the DNA. TRBV21-1 is a listed pseudogene. This CDR3 is built from 15 residues. The CDR3 DNA reads TGTGCCAGCAGCAAAGACGAGACAGAACAAGAGACCCAGTACTTC. Protein: CASSKDETEQETQYF.

This clonotype was detected ten times or more. The rearrangement links TRBV29-1 to TRBJ2-1; D is perhaps TRBD1 (6 bases). With 7 bases removed from V and 3 bases from J, the gap between germline ends came to 10 bases. Germline CDR1 SQVTM, CDR2 ANQGSEA. The CDR3 contains 12 residues. CDR3 coding DNA: TGCAGCGCCCAACAGGGCTACAATGAGCAGTTCTTC. This translates into CSAQQGYNEQFF.

This clonotype was recorded at least ten times. The chain couples TRBV6-1 to TRBJ1-1; 7 bases are a match to TRBD1. This CDR3 is built from 17 residues. J was trimmed by 0 bases and V by 6 bases; bases with no gene match: 13. Germline V gene sequence: CDR1 MNHNS, CDR2 SASEGT. CDR3 in DNA: TGTGCCAGCAGAGTCCCGGGACAGAAGACCATGAACACTGAAGCTTTCTTT. Protein: CASRVPGQKTMNTEAFF.

J is TRBJ2-2 and V is TRBV18, with 10 bases matching TRBD2. Germline assignment: CDR1 KGHSH and CDR2 LQKENI. The length of the CDR3 is 19 residues. The ends lost 0 bases at V and 1 base at J; junction bases unmatched: 8. The CDR3 here is CASSPPGSSGGRNTGELFF. In DNA, the CDR3 is TGTGCCAGCTCACCACCAGGTTCTAGCGGGGGAAGGAACACCGGGGAGCTGTTTTTT.

In its sample, this clonotype was seen many times. This chain links TRBV2 with TRBJ2-5; 7 nucleotides match TRBD1. In germline, CDR1 is SNHLY, CDR2 FYNNEI. CDR3 length: 14 residues. Trimming removed 4 bases from V and 1 base from J; junction bases left unmatched: 3. The CDR3 loop reads CASSVGGSQETQYF. The CDR3 region has the DNA TGTGCCAGCAGTGTAGGGGGCTCCCAAGAGACCCAGTACTTC. Variable domain in full (rest from reference TRBV2 and TRBJ2-5): EPEVTQTPSHQVTQMGQEVILRCVPISNHLYFYWYRQILGQKVEFLVSFYNNEISEKSEIFDDQFSVERPDGSNFTLKIRSTKLEDSAMYFCASSVGGSQETQYFGPGTRLLVL.

The chain carries TRBV20-1 and TRBJ2-3, with no clear D. Trimming removed 2 bases at V and 2 bases at J, with 5 bases between. The length of the CDR3 is 12 residues. CDR1 DFQATT and CDR2 SNEGSKA come from the germline V gene (reference sequence). The CDR3 DNA sequence: TGCAGTGCTAGACAATCCACAGATACGCAGTATTTT. Translation: CSARQSTDTQYF.

The table lists this clonotype with many counts. The chain is built from TRBV4-1 and TRBJ1-6, with D possibly matching TRBD1 (6 bases). Germline lookup yields CDR1 MGHRA and CDR2 YSYEKL. The CDR3 has 16 residues. The V end was cut by 1 base, the J end by 3 bases, with 10 bases between. DNA of the CDR3: TGCGCCAGCAGCCAAGGACAGGTATTCTATAATTCACCCCTCCACTTT. Protein: CASSQGQVFYNSPLHF.

V usage is TRBV11-1 and J usage is TRBJ2-5, with D possibly matching TRBD2 (5 bases). The CDR3 consists of 13 residues. The V and J ends lost 2 bases and 7 bases respectively, with 11 bases between them. Germline CDR1 and CDR2: SGHAT and FQDESV (reference sequence). CDR3 sequence: CASSLLLSGTQYF. CDR3 in DNA: TGTGCCAGCAGCTTATTACTCAGCGGGACCCAGTACTTC.

V gene TRBV29-1 combines with J gene TRBJ2-5; 8 bases fit TRBD1. Germline V gene lookup returns CDR1 SQVTM and CDR2 ANQGSEA. The V gene end was trimmed by 3 bases and the J gene end by 5 bases; junction bases not matched to a gene: 14. This CDR3 is built from 16 residues. Here the CDR3 reads CSVDQDRVEPRETQYF. DNA of the CDR3: TGCAGCGTTGATCAGGACAGGGTGGAACCAAGGGAGACCCAGTACTTC. The whole variable domain, remainder taken from reference TRBV29-1 and TRBJ2-5, is SAVISQKPSRDICQRGTSLTIQCQVDSQVTMMFWYRQQPGQSLTLIATANQGSEATYESGFVIDKFPISRPNLTFSTLTVSNMSPEDSSIYLCSVDQDRVEPRETQYFGPGTRLLVL.

V gene TRBV7-8 combines with J gene TRBJ1-1; D not certain. Trimming stripped 8 bases from V and 5 bases from J, with 15 bases between. This CDR3 has 13 residues. In germline, CDR1 is SGHVS, CDR2 FQNEAQ. The CDR3 reads CASHSIWRTEAFF. The CDR3 DNA reads TGTGCCAGCCACAGCATTTGGCGGACTGAAGCTTTCTTT.

This clonotype was detected ten times or more. V and J are TRBV15 and TRBJ2-5, with 8 nucleotides matching TRBD1. V lost 0 bases, J lost 3 bases, and 6 bases stayed unmatched. CDR3 size: 16 residues. CDR1 is LNHNV, CDR2 YYDKDF, per germline (reference sequence). The CDR3 DNA reads TGTGCCACCAGCAGAGATCTCGGACAGGGAGAAGAGACCCAGTACTTC. This translates into CATSRDLGQGEETQYF.

V gene TRBV7-8 combines with J gene TRBJ2-2; D is unresolved. CDR3 length: 16 residues. Germline values: CDR1 SGHVS, CDR2 FQNEAQ. Between the trimmed V and J ends, which lost 0 bases and 7 bases, there was a span of 15 bases. This chain's CDR3 is CASSLARRSDLGELFF. The CDR3 bases are TGTGCCAGCAGCTTAGCCCGTCGATCCGACCTCGGGGAGCTGTTTTTT.

This clonotype has at least ten counts. The V and J genes are TRBV5-6 and TRBJ1-1, with 7 bases lining up with TRBD1. The CDR3 runs to 16 residues. V shed 4 bases, J shed 1 base, and the junction held 10 bases outside the gene matches. Germline loops: CDR1 SGHDT, CDR2 YYEEEE. The DNA of the CDR3 is TGTGCCAGCAGCCCTGGGACAGTTACCAGGAACACTGAAGCTTTCTTT. Protein sequence: CASSPGTVTRNTEAFF.

This clonotype was recorded at least ten times. The genes are TRBV7-2 and TRBJ2-2; D ambiguous. V lost 3 bases and J 7 bases, leaving 12 bases between the germline ends. This CDR3 comprises 14 residues. From germline, CDR1 is SGHTA and CDR2 FQGNSA. Here the CDR3 DNA reads TGTGCCAGCAGCTTGGGTACCTCCGGCGGGGAGCTGTTTTTT. Its translation: CASSLGTSGGELFF.

This clonotype came up many times. The V call is TRBV20-1, the J call TRBJ1-3; the D is unclear. The CDR3 spans 13 residues. V was cut by 3 bases and J by 0 bases, with 6 bases left in between. CDR1 and CDR2 from the germline V gene are DFQATT and SNEGSKA (reference sequence). This CDR3 is CSARIISGNTIYF. CDR3 DNA sequence: TGCAGTGCTAGGATCATCTCTGGAAACACCATATATTTT.

This rearrangement joins TRBV9 to TRBJ2-1, with 10 bases matching TRBD2. Losses at the gene ends were 1 base for V and 9 bases for J; bases not matched to a gene: 13. CDR3 length equals 17 residues. CDR1 SGDLS and CDR2 YYNGEE come from the germline V gene. The CDR3 reads CASSVTPVAGGLGEQFF. The CDR3 nucleotides read TGTGCCAGCAGCGTAACTCCGGTAGCGGGGGGTTTAGGTGAGCAGTTCTTC. Using reference TRBV9 and TRBJ2-1 for the parts outside the CDR3, the full variable domain is DSGVTQTPKHLITATGQRVTLRCSPRSGDLSVYWYQQSLDQGLQFLIQYYNGEERAKGNILERFSAQQFPDLHSELNLSSLELGDSALYFCASSVTPVAGGLGEQFFGPGTRLTVL.

The gene calls are TRBV7-2 and TRBJ1-3; a weak D match, TRBD1 (5 bases). The CDR3 is 14 residues long. CDR1 is SGHTA, CDR2 FQGNSA, per germline. V lost 5 bases to trimming and J lost 0 bases, with 8 bases between them. This CDR3 is CASSQGPSGNTIYF. CDR3 DNA sequence: TGTGCCAGCAGCCAGGGTCCCTCTGGAAACACCATATATTTT.

This clonotype has a handful of counts. This chain uses TRBV5-1 with TRBJ1-4; 7 nucleotides line up with TRBD1. Germline CDR1 reads SGHRS; CDR2 reads YFSETQ. The junction had 9 bases not matched to a gene; V was cut back by 4 bases and J by 6 bases. The length of the CDR3 is 15 residues. The CDR3 loop is CASSIGQEVYEKLFF. The CDR3 region has the DNA TGCGCCAGCAGCATCGGACAGGAAGTGTATGAAAAACTGTTTTTT.

The chain couples TRBV5-6 to TRBJ2-3; TRBD2 is a possible D gene (6 bases). The CDR3 has 15 amino acids. The ends were cut back, 2 bases at V and 1 base at J, with 11 bases in the middle. Germline CDR1 reads SGHDT; CDR2 reads YYEEEE. The CDR3 sequence is CASSFGLLGTDTQYF. The CDR3 region has the DNA TGTGCCAGCAGCTTTGGACTACTGGGCACAGATACGCAGTATTTT.

This clonotype was seen a few times. The chain links TRBV20-1 to TRBJ2-4; 15 nucleotides align to TRBD2. The CDR3 extends over 17 amino acids. The V and J ends lost 6 bases and 2 bases, in that order; junction bases with no gene match: 8. CDR1 and CDR2 from the germline V gene are DFQATT and SNEGSKA (reference sequence). In nucleotides, the CDR3 is TGCAGTGCGAAGGGACTAGCGGGGGGAAAGACCAAAAACATTCAGTACTTC. It codes for CSAKGLAGGKTKNIQYF.

There are a few counts of this clonotype. The chain uses TRBV12-3 or TRBV12-4 and TRBJ2-7; D is possibly TRBD1 (6 bases). Deletions cut 5 bases from V and 2 bases from J, with 13 bases between. This CDR3 comprises 14 residues. This CDR3 reads CASSPQGKAYEQYV. Written as DNA, the CDR3 is TGTGCCAGCAGTCCCCAGGGGAAGGCCTACGAGCAGTACGTC.

Only a few counts were recorded for this clonotype. This chain links TRBV10-3 with TRBJ2-7; D gene unclear. This CDR3 region has 14 residues. Deletions cut 0 bases from V and 0 bases from J, with 6 bases between. Germline lookup yields CDR1 ENHRY and CDR2 SYGVKD. CDR3 region: CAISESGSSYEQYV. The CDR3 region has the DNA TGTGCCATCAGTGAGTCTGGCAGCTCCTACGAGCAGTACGTC.

This chain connects TRBV29-1 to TRBJ2-5; D unresolved. Germline V gene data show CDR1 as SQVTM and CDR2 as ANQGSEA. Trimming removed 3 bases from V and 4 bases from J, with 6 bases in between. The CDR3 is 11 residues long. CDR3 coding DNA: TGCAGCGTTGACCATGCAGAGACCCAGTACTTC. It encodes CSVDHAETQYF.

The sample holds many counts of this clonotype. The rearrangement links TRBV20-1 to TRBJ2-1; D call uncertain. The CDR3 loop spans 14 amino acids. Germline loops: CDR1 DFQATT, CDR2 SNEGSKA (reference sequence). Trimming took off 5 bases at V and 6 bases at J, with 17 bases between the two ends. The CDR3 sequence: CSAYTKGLGNEQFF. The CDR3 nucleotides read TGCAGTGCTTATACAAAGGGTTTGGGCAATGAGCAGTTCTTC.

The chain couples TRBV11-2 to TRBJ2-7, with 15 bases that match TRBD2. After removal of 1 base from V and 4 bases from J, the junction contained 8 bases not matched to a gene. The CDR3 covers 18 residues. Germline V gene lookup returns CDR1 SGHAT and CDR2 FQNNGV. The DNA of the CDR3 is TGTGCCAGCAGCTTAGCTTCCGGGACTAGCGGGGGGCTATACGAGCAGTACGTC. Protein: CASSLASGTSGGLYEQYV.

This clonotype showed up many times. This sequence joins TRBV10-3 and TRBJ2-1; 9 positions match TRBD1. Trimming at V came to 3 bases and at J to 5 bases, leaving 11 bases not matched to a gene. The germline gives CDR1 ENHRY, CDR2 SYGVKD. The CDR3 has 17 residues. The CDR3 region is CAISDPAGTGRDNEQFF. CDR3 in DNA: TGTGCCATCAGTGACCCGGCCGGGACAGGGCGTGACAATGAGCAGTTCTTC.

This clonotype was observed a handful of times. J is TRBJ2-1 and V is TRBV20-1; D possibly matches TRBD1 or TRBD2 (6 bases each). Trimming cost V 5 bases and J 8 bases, with 10 bases left between them. From germline, CDR1 is DFQATT and CDR2 SNEGSKA (reference sequence). The CDR3 is 11 residues long. CDR3: CSAYGGYEQFF. CDR3 nucleotide sequence: TGCAGTGCTTACGGGGGCTATGAGCAGTTCTTC.

J is TRBJ2-3 and V is TRBV5-1, with a weak D call TRBD2 (7 bases). The CDR3 totals 15 residues. Per germline, CDR1 SGHRS and CDR2 YFSETQ. With 6 bases removed from V and 2 bases from J, the gap between germline ends came to 16 bases. CDR3 nucleotides: TGCGCCAGCACTGGGGGGGCCGCAGACACAGATACGCAGTATTTT. Its protein is CASTGGAADTDTQYF.

Ten or more counts support this clonotype. The rearrangement joins TRBV7-9 to TRBJ2-7; D not resolved. Trimming cost V 1 base and J 2 bases, with 3 bases left between them. The CDR3 loop spans 12 amino acids. Germline V lookup: CDR1 SEHNR, CDR2 FQNEAQ (reference sequence). As DNA, the CDR3 is TGTGCCAGCAGCTTAGACCCCTACGAGCAGTACGTC. Translated, it gives CASSLDPYEQYV.